One sample yielded the 15 T cell receptor beta chains listed below, sequenced in a study of blood T cell repertoires in COVID-19. Data came from immunoSEQ multiplex PCR; TCRdb stores just in-frame clones and leaves some out. The sample lists about 150,000 clones, just under 80% occurring once. Material for sequencing was peripheral blood. Receptors originate from a woman older than 75 with acute or convalescent COVID-19.

J is TRBJ1-1 and V is TRBV6-6, with D possibly being TRBD1 (5 bases). The germline gives CDR1 MNHNY, CDR2 SVGAGI (reference sequence). The CDR3 runs 13 residues. Trimming stripped 5 bases from V and 1 base from J, with 8 bases between. The CDR3, as DNA: TGTGCCAGCAGTACGACAGAGAACACTGAAGCTTTCTTT. The encoded protein is CASSTTENTEAFF.

This clone was observed many times. The chain couples TRBV27 to TRBJ1-6; the D gene is possibly TRBD1 (5 bases). CDR1 is MNHEY, CDR2 SMNVEV, per germline (reference sequence). Trimming removed 5 bases from V and 7 bases from J, with 15 bases in between. The CDR3 extends over 15 amino acids. In DNA, the CDR3 is TGTGCCAGCAGTATACGACAGCTAGGGAATTCACCCCTCCACTTT. Encoded protein: CASSIRQLGNSPLHF.

The genes are TRBV6-5 and TRBJ2-2, with D tentatively TRBD1 (5 bases). Germline assignment: CDR1 MNHEY and CDR2 SVGAGI. V dropped 9 bases and J dropped 6 bases, with 11 bases sitting between them. CDR3 length: 12 residues. The CDR3: CASRQPAGELFF. The CDR3 DNA is TGTGCCAGTCGACAGCCCGCCGGGGAGCTGTTTTTT.

This chain joins TRBV6-5 and TRBJ1-2; D is ambiguous. CDR1 is MNHEY and CDR2 is SVGAGI in the germline V gene. With 1 base removed from V and 2 bases from J, the gap between germline ends came to 11 bases. The length of the CDR3 is 15 residues. CDR3 nucleotides: TGTGCCAGCAGTTACTTAGGGAGGTCAAACTATGGCTACACCTTC. It codes for CASSYLGRSNYGYTF.

The gene calls are TRBV19 and TRBJ2-1, with 12 bases lining up with TRBD1. The ends lost 1 base at V and 5 bases at J; junction bases unmatched: 6. The CDR3 is 17 residues long. Germline lookup yields CDR1 LNHDA and CDR2 SQIVND (reference sequence). The CDR3 sequence is CASSIGGQGAGNNEQFF. In DNA form, the CDR3 reads TGTGCCAGTAGTATAGGGGGACAGGGGGCCGGGAACAATGAGCAGTTCTTC.

In its sample, this clone was seen once. The genes are TRBV27 and TRBJ2-3; D gene ambiguous. This CDR3 contains 15 residues. Germline V lookup: CDR1 MNHEY, CDR2 SMNVEV (reference sequence). Trimming took 8 bases from V and 3 from J, leaving 18 bases between them. The DNA of the CDR3 is TGTGCCAGCCTCCCGGCGGCCGCTGGGACAGATACGCAGTATTTT. This translates into CASLPAAAGTDTQYF.

This sequence joins TRBV10-3 and TRBJ2-3; TRBD2 matches 11 bases. The V and J ends lost 6 bases and 4 bases, in that order; junction bases with no gene match: 6. In germline, CDR1 is ENHRY, CDR2 SYGVKD. The CDR3 has 15 amino acids. The CDR3 coding sequence is TGTGCCATCAGGAATAGCGGGGGGGCGGCAGATACGCAGTATTTT. This translates into CAIRNSGGAADTQYF.

V usage is TRBV24-1 and J usage is TRBJ2-3, with 8 bases lining up with TRBD1. Trimming removed 1 base from V and 3 bases from J; junction bases left unmatched: 2. The CDR3 spans 15 residues. Germline V gives CDR1 KGHDR, CDR2 SFDVKD. CDR3 nucleotides: TGTGCCACCAGTGATTTTGGACAGGGAACAGATACGCAGTATTTT. Residues: CATSDFGQGTDTQYF.

The rearrangement uses TRBV12-5 and TRBJ1-1; 9 bases are a match to TRBD1. The CDR3 runs 19 residues. Germline CDR1 is LGHNT and CDR2 is FRNRAP. V gave up 2 bases and J gave up 7 bases; unmatched junction bases: 20. The CDR3 DNA is TGTGCTAGTGGTTTGCCCCAAGGGACAGGGATTGTTGGCCGCTATGAAGCTTTCTTT. Encoded protein: CASGLPQGTGIVGRYEAFF.

The rearrangement uses TRBV9 and TRBJ2-2; D uncertain. Deletions cut 5 bases from V and 1 base from J, with 9 bases between. Germline V lookup: CDR1 SGDLS, CDR2 YYNGEE. The CDR3 loop spans 14 amino acids. The CDR3, as DNA: TGTGCCAGCAGGATGTCGGGGAACACCGGGGAGCTGTTTTTT. Protein sequence: CASRMSGNTGELFF.

This clone came up a few times. The chain uses TRBV5-1 and TRBJ1-1, with a weak D call TRBD1 (5 bases). V was clipped by 5 bases and J by 4 bases, with 18 bases between them. Germline loops: CDR1 SGHRS, CDR2 YFSETQ. This CDR3 is 15 amino acids long. The CDR3 DNA reads as TGCGCCAGCAGTGGAAGCGTTGGGGGAGGCACTGAAGCTTTCTTT. It encodes CASSGSVGGGTEAFF.

This chain joins TRBV7-9 and TRBJ1-2; 9 bases agree with TRBD1. After removal of 1 base from V and 8 bases from J, the junction contained 8 bases not matched to a gene. CDR1 is SEHNR and CDR2 is FQNEAQ in the germline V gene (reference sequence). The CDR3 is made up of 15 amino acids. CDR3 DNA: TGTGCCAGCAGCTTAGTCCCCACAGGGGGCGGGGGCTACACCTTC. This encodes CASSLVPTGGGGYTF.

V is TRBV11-3 and J is TRBJ2-5, with TRBD1 matching over 9 bases. The CDR3 sequence is 13 residues long. Per the germline V gene, CDR1 is SGHNT and CDR2 is YENEEA. With 4 bases clipped from V and 3 bases from J, the junction kept 0 bases outside the gene matches. The CDR3 DNA is TGTGCCAGCAGCTGGACAGGGGAAGAGACCCAGTACTTC. Encoded protein: CASSWTGEETQYF.

The chain links TRBV5-1 to TRBJ2-1; 7 bases match TRBD2. V gave up 2 bases and J gave up 4 bases; unmatched junction bases: 9. The CDR3 is 16 residues long. Germline lookup yields CDR1 SGHRS and CDR2 YFSETQ. CDR3 coding DNA: TGCGCCAGCAGCTTCTCAAGCGGGGTTACTTACAATGAGCAGTTCTTC. Its translation is CASSFSSGVTYNEQFF.

The rearrangement links TRBV29-1 to TRBJ2-7; TRBD1 aligns across 11 bases. Germline V lookup: CDR1 SQVTM, CDR2 ANQGSEA. The CDR3 is 14 amino acids. V gave up 5 bases and J gave up 4 bases; unmatched junction bases: 7. Written as DNA, the CDR3 is TGCAGCGTTAAGCGGGACAGGGGGAAGTACGAGCAGTACTTC. Residues: CSVKRDRGKYEQYF.